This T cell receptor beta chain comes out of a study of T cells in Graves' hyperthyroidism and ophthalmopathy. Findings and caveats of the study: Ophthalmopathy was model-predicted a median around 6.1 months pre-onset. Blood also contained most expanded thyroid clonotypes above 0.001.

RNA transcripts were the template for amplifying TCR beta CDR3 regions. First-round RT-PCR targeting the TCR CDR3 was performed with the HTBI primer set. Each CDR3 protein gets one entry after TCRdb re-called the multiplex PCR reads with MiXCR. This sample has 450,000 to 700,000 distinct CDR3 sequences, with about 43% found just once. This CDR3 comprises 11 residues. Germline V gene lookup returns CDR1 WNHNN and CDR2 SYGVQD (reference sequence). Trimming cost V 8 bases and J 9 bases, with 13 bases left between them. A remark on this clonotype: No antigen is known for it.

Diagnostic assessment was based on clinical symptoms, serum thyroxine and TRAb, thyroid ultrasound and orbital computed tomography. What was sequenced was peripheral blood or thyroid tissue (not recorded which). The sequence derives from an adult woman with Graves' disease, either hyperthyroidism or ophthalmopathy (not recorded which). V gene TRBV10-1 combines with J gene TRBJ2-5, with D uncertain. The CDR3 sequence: CASLSAEAQYF. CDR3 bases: TGCGCCAGCTTGTCCGCTGAGGCCCAGTACTTC.